The clone carrying this TCR beta chain was detected many times. Its specificity is unknown. V lost 7 bases, J lost 4 bases, and 8 bases stayed unmatched. Germline V gene sequence: CDR1 DFQATT, CDR2 SNEGSKA (reference sequence). This CDR3 is built from 16 residues. The authors made TCR beta libraries by quantitative 5'-RACE with molecular barcodes. TCRdb itself ran the 5' RACE reads through MiXCR, one entry per CDR3 protein. The repertoire includes 500,000 to 650,000 distinct CDR3 sequences, over 4% of them detected once, and roughly 3.5% sits in the top ten. This sample is part of a study of CD8 T cells in ankylosing spondylitis. Findings and limits, study-wide: Some motif variants had been reported before (in reactive arthritis synovial fluid and blood). Typical of ankylosing spondylitis blood, it appeared, was a TCR beta motif of fewer than ten highly homologous variants.

This sequence originates from a male donor with ankylosing spondylitis. Sequencing was done on a sample of blood, either unsorted or a sorted T cell fraction (not recorded which). V and J are TRBV20-1 and TRBJ2-1, with 15 bases fitting TRBD2. CDR3 nucleotide sequence: TGCAGTGTCATTAGGGGACTAGCGGGGGGTTACAATGAGCAGTTCTTC. Its protein is CSVIRGLAGGYNEQFF.